The clone carrying this T cell receptor (beta chain) was recorded once. This record comes from a study of spatial heterogeneity in lung cancer. Sample time point: blood at routine non-recurrence follow-up after resection. Frozen PBMC, nontumor lung or tumor provided whole RNA, which was sequenced unsorted. Deletions cut 4 bases from V and 1 base from J, with 17 bases between. Germline CDR1 reads MNHEY; CDR2 reads SVGEGT. The CDR3 length is 16 residues. A single record per CDR3 protein comes from TCRdb applying MiXCR to the 5' RACE reads. The sample lists about 120,000 distinct CDR3 sequences, 10% to 15% seen once, with 16% in the top ten.

The clonotype comes from a male donor with early-stage non-small cell lung cancer. The sample was PBMCs, taken at follow-up. The J gene is TRBJ2-7, the V gene TRBV6-2 or TRBV6-3; either TRBD1 or TRBD2 may fit D (5 bases each). CDR3 in DNA: TGTGCCAGCAGTTTCGAGAGGGGCCAGGGTTCCTACGAGCAGTACTTC. Its protein product is CASSFERGQGSYEQYF.